One sample yielded the 27 T cell receptor beta chains listed below, sequenced in a study of OX40 agonist ivuxolimab in advanced cancers. Sequencing used immunoSEQ multiplex PCR; TCRdb keeps in-frame clones, though not all of them. Of around 56,000 clones in the sample, 65% to 90% were seen once. The source material was CD4+ or CD8+ T cells sorted from blood, sampled in a trial of the OX40 agonist ivuxolimab. The source is an adult with an advanced solid tumor such as melanoma, head and neck, liver or kidney cancer.

The count of this clone is one. The rearrangement joins TRBV5-1 to TRBJ2-5; TRBD1 might be the D (6 bases). The closer fit of TRBJ2-7 to the DNA end suggests the J call may be wrong. The V gene's germline CDR1 is SGHRS and CDR2 YFSETQ. CDR3 length: 16 residues. CDR3 region: CASSLGLDSGSYEQYF. CDR3 nucleotides: TGCGCCAGCAGCTTGGGTCTGGACAGTGGATCCTACGAGCAGTACTTC.

The chain is built from TRBV18 and TRBJ1-6; 9 nucleotides line up with TRBD1. CDR1 is KGHSH and CDR2 is LQKENI in the germline V gene. The CDR3 length is 17 residues. V shed 1 base, J shed 10 bases, and the junction held 11 bases outside the gene matches. CDR3 DNA sequence: TGTGCCAGCTCACCACGCTATACAGGGGGCGGACGGTCACCCCTCCACTTT. It translates to CASSPRYTGGGRSPLHF.

The V gene is TRBV14, the J gene TRBJ2-7; TRBD2 matches 8 bases. The CDR3 runs 15 residues. V lost 5 bases to trimming and J lost 1 base; unmatched junction nucleotides: 7. The V gene's germline CDR1 is SGHDN and CDR2 FVKESK. The DNA for the CDR3 is TGTGCCAGCAGCTTCAACGCGGGAGGTTCCTACGAGCAGTACTTC. This gives the protein CASSFNAGGSYEQYF.

The chain uses TRBV6-5 and TRBJ1-2; D not resolved. Germline V gene sequence: CDR1 MNHEY, CDR2 SVGAGI. The CDR3 is 13 residues long. Deletions cut 6 bases from V and 6 bases from J, with 14 bases between. The CDR3 loop is CASSPAPWDGYTF. Written as DNA, the CDR3 is TGTGCCAGCAGCCCCGCTCCGTGGGATGGCTACACCTTC.

This clone was seen ten or more times. The same CDR3 is also encoded by other DNA sequences in this sample. This CDR3 reads CASSFGQGGQPQHF. CDR3 in DNA: TGTGCCAGCAGCTTCGGACAGGGCGGTCAGCCCCAGCATTTT. The V call is TRBV5-5, the J call TRBJ1-5; 8 nucleotides align to TRBD1. CDR3 size: 14 residues. V shed 2 bases and J 6 bases; nucleotides not matched to a gene: 4. Germline V gene sequence: CDR1 SGHKS, CDR2 YYEKEE (reference sequence).

The V call is TRBV18, the J call TRBJ2-1; 8 bases are a match to TRBD1. Germline CDR1 is KGHSH and CDR2 is LQKENI. Losses at the gene ends were 4 bases for V and 4 bases for J; bases not matched to a gene: 9. This CDR3 contains 16 residues. The CDR3 DNA sequence: TGTGCCAGCTCACGGACGCAGGGGGCTGGGTACAATGAGCAGTTCTTC. This codes for CASSRTQGAGYNEQFF.

This clone was seen only a few times. The V gene is TRBV28, the J gene TRBJ1-1; no definite D call. Trimming shortened V by 8 bases and J by 7 bases, and 14 bases separated the two germline ends. The CDR3 has 12 residues. Germline assignment: CDR1 MDHEN and CDR2 SYDVKM. CDR3 residues: CASGIRGFEAFF. In DNA form, the CDR3 reads TGTGCCAGCGGGATCAGAGGATTTGAAGCTTTCTTT.

The rearrangement uses TRBV30 and TRBJ1-5; D call uncertain. The germline V gene has CDR1 GTSNPN and CDR2 SVGIG (reference sequence). This CDR3 spans 12 amino acids. With 3 bases removed from V and 2 bases from J, the gap between germline ends came to 5 bases. DNA for the CDR3: TGTGCCTGGAGGTACGGCAATCAGCCCCAGCATTTT. This translates into CAWRYGNQPQHF.

The chain carries TRBV7-2 and TRBJ1-1, with D hard to call. V was cut by 5 bases and J by 2 bases, with 9 bases left in between. There are 13 residues in the CDR3. The germline V gene has CDR1 SGHTA and CDR2 FQGNSA. The CDR3 here is CASSPTHNTEAFF. In DNA form, the CDR3 reads TGTGCCAGCAGCCCAACACACAACACTGAAGCTTTCTTT.

CDR3 sequence reads: CASGLAQGNTIYF. In nucleotides, the CDR3 is TGTGCTAGTGGTTTGGCGCAGGGAAACACCATATATTTT. The rearrangement links TRBV12-5 to TRBJ1-3; D is ambiguous. The CDR3 loop spans 13 amino acids. Germline values: CDR1 LGHNT, CDR2 FRNRAP. V was trimmed by 1 base and J by 4 bases, leaving 5 bases between them.

The chain uses TRBV7-8 and TRBJ1-2; TRBD1 matches at 8 bases. Germline trimming cut 4 bases from V and 4 bases from J; bases unmatched to any gene: 2. Germline values: CDR1 SGHVS, CDR2 FQNEAQ. The CDR3 spans 13 residues. CDR3 coding DNA: TGTGCCAGCAGCTCCACAGGGGGCTATGGCTACACCTTC. It is translated as CASSSTGGYGYTF.

This sequence joins TRBV6-6 and TRBJ1-1, with D hard to call. Germline V gene data show CDR1 as MNHNY and CDR2 as SVGAGI (reference sequence). The CDR3 extends over 14 amino acids. The germline V and J ends were trimmed by 8 bases and 4 bases, with 17 bases remaining between them. The CDR3 DNA reads as TGTGCCAGCTCTAGAGACCCCTCGGGCACTGAAGCTTTCTTT. Encoded protein: CASSRDPSGTEAFF.

The sample holds one count of this clone. The chain couples TRBV5-5 to TRBJ2-1; 7 bases fit TRBD2. The CDR3 sequence is 17 residues long. V lost 1 base, J lost 2 bases, and 9 bases stayed unmatched. Germline assignment: CDR1 SGHKS and CDR2 YYEKEE (reference sequence). The CDR3 is CASSLMGGRATYNEQFF. The CDR3 DNA reads TGTGCCAGCAGCTTGATGGGTGGGAGGGCCACCTACAATGAGCAGTTCTTC. Supplemented by reference TRBV5-5 and TRBJ2-1, the full variable domain reads DAGVTQSPTHLIKTRGQQVTLRCSPISGHKSVSWYQQVLGQGPQFIFQYYEKEERGRGNFPDRFSARQFPNYSSELNVNALLLGDSALYLCASSLMGGRATYNEQFFGPGTRLTVL.

This clone was found a few times. CDR3 coding DNA: TGTGCCACCAGCAGAGTGGTGGCCACAGATACGCAGTATTTT. Protein: CATSRVVATDTQYF. The chain has TRBV15 and TRBJ2-3; D is unclear. The V end was cut by 1 base, the J end by 2 bases, with 7 bases between. This CDR3 region has 14 residues. The germline gives CDR1 LNHNV, CDR2 YYDKDF (reference sequence). Based on the CDR3 plus reference TRBV15 and TRBJ2-3, the full variable domain is DAMVIQNPRYQVTQFGKPVTLSCSQTLNHNVMYWYQQKSSQAPKLLFHYYDKDFNNEADTPDNFQSRRPNTSFCFLDIRSPGLGDTAMYLCATSRVVATDTQYFGPGTRLTVL.

This clone was recorded a few times. The rearrangement uses TRBV4-3 and TRBJ2-7; possibly TRBD2 for D (6 bases). CDR1 is LGHNA and CDR2 is YSLEER in the germline V gene. This CDR3 region has 15 residues. Trimming took off 1 base at V and 0 bases at J, with 10 bases between the two ends. The CDR3 sequence: CASSQVQGGSYEQYF. DNA for the CDR3: TGCGCCAGCAGCCAAGTTCAGGGAGGCTCCTACGAGCAGTACTTC.

The V call is TRBV5-4, the J call TRBJ2-1; 9 nucleotides align to TRBD2. Losses at the gene ends were 4 bases for V and 8 bases for J; bases not matched to a gene: 13. CDR1 is SGHNT, CDR2 YYREEE, per germline (reference sequence). This CDR3 is 16 amino acids long. The CDR3 nucleotides are TGTGCCAGCAGCCCGAAGATCCAGCGGGAGGTCGATGAGCAGTTCTTC. It translates to CASSPKIQREVDEQFF.

CDR3 protein: CASSFFWTGAPSGANVLTF. CDR3 nucleotide sequence: TGCGCCAGCAGCTTTTTCTGGACAGGGGCGCCCTCTGGGGCCAACGTCCTGACTTTC. The V and J genes are TRBV5-1 and TRBJ2-6; the match to TRBD1 covers 9 bases. Germline CDR1 SGHRS, CDR2 YFSETQ. J was trimmed by 0 bases and V by 2 bases; bases with no gene match: 9. The CDR3 has 19 amino acids.

The chain uses TRBV7-2 and TRBJ1-2; D perhaps matches TRBD1 (6 bases). This CDR3 has 15 amino acids. With 4 bases removed from V and 0 bases from J, the gap between germline ends came to 12 bases. CDR1 and CDR2 (germline): SGHTA, FQGNSA. The CDR3 DNA sequence: TGTGCCAGCAGCTACAGACAGGCCGCTAACTATGGCTACACCTTC. This translates into CASSYRQAANYGYTF.

The rearrangement links TRBV6-6 to TRBJ2-2, with D possibly being TRBD1 (6 bases). This CDR3 is built from 15 residues. In germline, CDR1 is MNHNY, CDR2 SVGAGI (reference sequence). V was clipped by 5 bases and J by 1 base, with 11 bases between them. Here the CDR3 DNA reads TGTGCCAGCAGTCCTGGGGGCTGGAACACCGGGGAGCTGTTTTTT. It codes for CASSPGGWNTGELFF.

The V call is TRBV7-2, the J call TRBJ1-1; D ambiguous. CDR3 size: 15 residues. Germline V gene sequence: CDR1 SGHTA, CDR2 FQGNSA. V was shortened by 1 base and J by 1 base, with 10 bases between the two germline ends. The CDR3 reads CASSLGPGSNTEAFF. The CDR3, as DNA: TGTGCCAGCAGCTTAGGGCCCGGGTCGAACACTGAAGCTTTCTTT.

This sequence joins TRBV30 and TRBJ1-2; D unclear. V shed 0 bases and J shed 4 bases, with 9 bases lying between them. This CDR3 region has 13 residues. Germline V gene sequence: CDR1 GTSNPN, CDR2 SVGIG (reference sequence). In DNA, the CDR3 is TGTGCCTGGAGTGTCGGGCGGCTCTATGGCTACACCTTC. This encodes CAWSVGRLYGYTF.

The J gene is TRBJ1-2, the V gene TRBV2; D is ambiguous. V was shortened by 0 bases and J by 8 bases, with 10 bases between the two germline ends. This CDR3 spans 13 amino acids. The germline V gene has CDR1 SNHLY and CDR2 FYNNEI. The CDR3 is CASSEAAGSGYTF. The CDR3, as DNA: TGTGCCAGCAGTGAAGCGGCAGGAAGCGGCTACACCTTC.

V is TRBV6-6 and J is TRBJ1-2; D not certain. The CDR3 covers 13 residues. The germline gives CDR1 MNHNY, CDR2 SVGAGI (reference sequence). V was cut by 6 bases and J by 4 bases, with 12 bases left in between. CDR3 sequence: CASSSDGPYGYTF. DNA of the CDR3: TGTGCCAGCAGCTCCGACGGTCCCTATGGCTACACCTTC.

Points on this clone: One junction end disagrees with the germline gene, perhaps due to a read error. This sequence joins TRBV5-8 and TRBJ1-6; TRBD1 agrees at 7 bases. CDR3 length: 15 residues. Per germline, CDR1 SGHTS and CDR2 YDEGEE. The CDR3 bases are TGCGCCAGCAGCCAAATCATGCAGGGGGATTCACCCCTCCACTTT. Amino acids: CASSQIMQGDSPLHF. Together with reference TRBV5-8 and TRBJ1-6, the CDR3 gives the full variable domain: EAGVTQSPTHLIKTRGQQATLRCSPISGHTSVYWYQQALGLGLQFLLWYDEGEERNRGNFPPRFSGRQFPNYSSELNVNALELEDSALYLCASSQIMQGDSPLHFGNGTRLTVT.

The V call is TRBV6-6, the J call TRBJ1-6; 8 bases line up with TRBD1. The CDR3 has 14 residues. CDR1 MNHNY and CDR2 SVGAGI come from the germline V gene (reference sequence). V shed 5 bases, J shed 6 bases, and the junction held 3 bases outside the gene matches. CDR3 sequence: CASSLQGGNSPLHF. The CDR3, as DNA: TGTGCCAGCAGTCTACAGGGGGGTAATTCACCCCTCCACTTT.

This clone has only one observation. J is TRBJ1-2 and V is TRBV7-9, with no clear D. CDR1 is SEHNR, CDR2 FQNEAQ, per germline (reference sequence). CDR3 length: 13 amino acids. V was shortened by 1 base and J by 3 bases, with 6 bases between the two germline ends. This CDR3 reads CASSLGPHYGYTF. Written as DNA, the CDR3 is TGTGCCAGCAGCTTAGGGCCCCACTATGGCTACACCTTC. The whole variable domain, filled in from reference TRBV7-9 and TRBJ1-2, reads DTGVSQNPRHKITKRGQNVTFRCDPISEHNRLYWYRQTLGQGPEFLTYFQNEAQLEKSRLLSDRFSAERPKGSFSTLEIQRTEQGDSAMYLCASSLGPHYGYTFGSGTRLTVV.

This chain links TRBV6-1 with TRBJ2-3; weak D call: TRBD2 (6 bases). The CDR3 is 12 residues long. Per the germline V gene, CDR1 is MNHNS and CDR2 is SASEGT. The V end was cut by 10 bases, the J end by 4 bases, with 12 bases between. The CDR3: CATKEGSDTQYF. The CDR3 nucleotides are TGTGCCACCAAGGAGGGTTCAGATACGCAGTATTTT.